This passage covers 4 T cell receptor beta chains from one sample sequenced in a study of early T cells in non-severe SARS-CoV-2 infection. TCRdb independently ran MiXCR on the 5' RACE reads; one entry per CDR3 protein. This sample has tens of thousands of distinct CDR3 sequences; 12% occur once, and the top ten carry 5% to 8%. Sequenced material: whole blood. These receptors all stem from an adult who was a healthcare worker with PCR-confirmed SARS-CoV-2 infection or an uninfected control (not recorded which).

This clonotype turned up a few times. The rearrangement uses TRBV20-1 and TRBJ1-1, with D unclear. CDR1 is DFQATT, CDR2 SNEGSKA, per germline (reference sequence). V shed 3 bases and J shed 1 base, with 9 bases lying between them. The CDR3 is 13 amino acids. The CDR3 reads CSARVQPNTEAFF. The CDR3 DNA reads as TGCAGTGCTAGGGTACAGCCGAACACTGAAGCTTTCTTT.

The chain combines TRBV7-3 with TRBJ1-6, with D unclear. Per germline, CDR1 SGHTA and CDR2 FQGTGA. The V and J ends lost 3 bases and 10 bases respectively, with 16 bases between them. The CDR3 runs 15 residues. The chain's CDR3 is CASSLAGGFGSPLHF. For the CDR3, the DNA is TGTGCCAGCAGCTTGGCTGGCGGTTTTGGCTCACCCCTCCACTTT.

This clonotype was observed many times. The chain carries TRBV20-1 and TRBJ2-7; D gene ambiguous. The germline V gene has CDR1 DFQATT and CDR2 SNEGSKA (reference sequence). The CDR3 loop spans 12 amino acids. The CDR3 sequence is CGMLVGTYEQYF. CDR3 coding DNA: TGCGGAATGTTAGTGGGCACCTACGAGCAGTACTTC.

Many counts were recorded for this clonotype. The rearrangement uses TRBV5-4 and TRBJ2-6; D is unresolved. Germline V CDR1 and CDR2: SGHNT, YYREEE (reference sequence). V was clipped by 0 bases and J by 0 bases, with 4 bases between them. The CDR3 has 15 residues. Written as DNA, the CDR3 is TGTGCCAGCAGCTTGGGGGGCTCTGGGGCCAACGTCCTGACTTTC. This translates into CASSLGGSGANVLTF.